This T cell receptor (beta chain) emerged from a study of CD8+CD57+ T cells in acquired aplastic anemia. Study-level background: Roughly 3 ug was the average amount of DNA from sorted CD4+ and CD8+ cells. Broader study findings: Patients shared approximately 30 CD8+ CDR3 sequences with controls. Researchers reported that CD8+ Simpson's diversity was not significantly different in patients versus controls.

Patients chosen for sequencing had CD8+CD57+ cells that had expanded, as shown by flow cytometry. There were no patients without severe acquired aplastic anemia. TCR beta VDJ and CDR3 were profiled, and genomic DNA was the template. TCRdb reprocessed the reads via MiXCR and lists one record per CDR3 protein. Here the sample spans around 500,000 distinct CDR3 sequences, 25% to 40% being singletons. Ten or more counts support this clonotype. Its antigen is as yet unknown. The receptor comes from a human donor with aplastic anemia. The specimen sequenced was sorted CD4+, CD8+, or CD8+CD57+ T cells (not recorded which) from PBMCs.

CDR3 loop: CASSLAQGENSPLHF. The CDR3 coding sequence is TGTGCCAGCAGCTTAGCGCAGGGCGAGAATTCACCCCTCCACTTT. The rearrangement links TRBV7-8 to TRBJ1-6, with D perhaps TRBD1 (5 bases). Trimming took 0 bases from V and 7 from J, leaving 10 bases between them. Germline loops: CDR1 SGHVS, CDR2 FQNEAQ. The CDR3 is 15 amino acids.